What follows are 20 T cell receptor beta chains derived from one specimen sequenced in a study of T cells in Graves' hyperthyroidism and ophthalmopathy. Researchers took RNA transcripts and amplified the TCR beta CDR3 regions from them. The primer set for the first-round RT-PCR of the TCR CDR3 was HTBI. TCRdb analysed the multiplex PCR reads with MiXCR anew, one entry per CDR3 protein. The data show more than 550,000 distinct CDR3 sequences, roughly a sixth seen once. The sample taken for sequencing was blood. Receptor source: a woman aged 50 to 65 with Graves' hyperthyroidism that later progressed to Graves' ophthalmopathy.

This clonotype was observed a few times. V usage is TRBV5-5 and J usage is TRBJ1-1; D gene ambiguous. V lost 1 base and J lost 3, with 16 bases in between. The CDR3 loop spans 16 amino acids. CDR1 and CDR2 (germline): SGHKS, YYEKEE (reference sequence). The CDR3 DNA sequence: TGTGCCAGCAGCTTGATCTCCACCACGGGTGACACTGAAGCTTTCTTT. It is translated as CASSLISTTGDTEAFF.

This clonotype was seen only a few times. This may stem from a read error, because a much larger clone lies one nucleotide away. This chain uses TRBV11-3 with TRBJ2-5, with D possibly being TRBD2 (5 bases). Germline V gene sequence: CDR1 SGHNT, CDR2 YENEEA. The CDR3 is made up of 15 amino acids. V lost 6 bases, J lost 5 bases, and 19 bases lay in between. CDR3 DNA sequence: TGTGCCAGCAGGACACGGAACTATCCGGGGGAGACCCAGTACTTC. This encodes CASRTRNYPGETQYF.

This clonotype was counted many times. The CDR3 DNA is TGTGCCAGCAGCCAAGGGGCTCGCGGAGATGAGCAGTTCTTC. Protein: CASSQGARGDEQFF. V and J are TRBV3-1 and TRBJ2-1; no clear D gene. Trimming shortened V by 1 base and J by 8 bases, and 12 bases separated the two germline ends. The CDR3 covers 14 residues. Germline V gene lookup returns CDR1 LGHDT and CDR2 YNNKEL (reference sequence).

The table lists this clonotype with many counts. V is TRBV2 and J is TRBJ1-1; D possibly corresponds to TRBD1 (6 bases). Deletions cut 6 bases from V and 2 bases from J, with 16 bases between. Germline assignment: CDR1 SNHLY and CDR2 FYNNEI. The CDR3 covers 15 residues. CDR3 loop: CASRDPGQPNTEAFF. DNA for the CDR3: TGTGCCAGCAGGGACCCTGGACAGCCAAACACTGAAGCTTTCTTT.

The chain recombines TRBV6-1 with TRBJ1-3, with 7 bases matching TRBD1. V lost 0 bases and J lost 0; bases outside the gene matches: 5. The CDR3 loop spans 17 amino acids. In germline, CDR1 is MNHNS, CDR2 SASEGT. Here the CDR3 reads CASSEAAGTASGNTIYF. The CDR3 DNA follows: TGTGCCAGCAGTGAAGCGGCAGGGACAGCCTCTGGAAACACCATATATTTT.

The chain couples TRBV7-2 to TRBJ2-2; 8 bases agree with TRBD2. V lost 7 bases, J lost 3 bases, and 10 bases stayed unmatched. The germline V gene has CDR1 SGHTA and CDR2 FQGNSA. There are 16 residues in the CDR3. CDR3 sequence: CASTPGGAGDTGELFF. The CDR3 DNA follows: TGTGCCAGCACCCCGGGGGGGGCAGGGGACACCGGGGAGCTGTTTTTT.

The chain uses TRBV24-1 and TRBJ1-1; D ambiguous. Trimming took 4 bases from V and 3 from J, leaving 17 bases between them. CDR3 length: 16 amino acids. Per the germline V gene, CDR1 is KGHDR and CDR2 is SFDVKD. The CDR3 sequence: CATSDPKNIGDTEAFF. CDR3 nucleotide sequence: TGTGCCACCAGTGACCCAAAAAATATCGGAGACACTGAAGCTTTCTTT.

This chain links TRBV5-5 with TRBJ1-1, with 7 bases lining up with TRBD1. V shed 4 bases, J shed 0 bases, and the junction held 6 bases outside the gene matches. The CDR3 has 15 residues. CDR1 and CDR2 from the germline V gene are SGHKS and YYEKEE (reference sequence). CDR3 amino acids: CASSRRDSLNTEAFF. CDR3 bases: TGTGCCAGCAGCAGGAGGGACAGTCTGAACACTGAAGCTTTCTTT.

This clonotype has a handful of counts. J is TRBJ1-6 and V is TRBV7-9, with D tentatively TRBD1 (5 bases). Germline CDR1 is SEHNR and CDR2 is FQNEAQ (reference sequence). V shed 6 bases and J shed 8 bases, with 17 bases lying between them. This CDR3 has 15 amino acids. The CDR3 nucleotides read TGTGCCAGCAGTCGGGACTCCCGGGGGGATTCACCCCTCCACTTT. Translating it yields CASSRDSRGDSPLHF.

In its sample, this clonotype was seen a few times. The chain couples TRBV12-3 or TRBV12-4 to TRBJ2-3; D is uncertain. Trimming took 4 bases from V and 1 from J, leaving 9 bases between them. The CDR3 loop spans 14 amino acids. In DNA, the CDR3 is TGTGCCAGCAGTTCCGAGTGGGGCACAGATACGCAGTATTTT. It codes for CASSSEWGTDTQYF.

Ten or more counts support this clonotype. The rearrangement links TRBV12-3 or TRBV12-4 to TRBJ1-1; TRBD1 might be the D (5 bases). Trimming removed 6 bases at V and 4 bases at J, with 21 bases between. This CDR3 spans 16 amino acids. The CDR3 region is CASRPTLAFGGTEAFF. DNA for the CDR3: TGTGCCAGCAGACCTACCCTGGCTTTCGGGGGCACTGAAGCTTTCTTT.

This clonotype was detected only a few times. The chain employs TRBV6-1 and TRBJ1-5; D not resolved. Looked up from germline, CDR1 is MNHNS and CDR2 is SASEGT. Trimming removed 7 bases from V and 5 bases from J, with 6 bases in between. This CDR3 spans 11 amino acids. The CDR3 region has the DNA TGTGCCAGCACTTCCGATCAGCCCCAGCATTTT. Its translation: CASTSDQPQHF.

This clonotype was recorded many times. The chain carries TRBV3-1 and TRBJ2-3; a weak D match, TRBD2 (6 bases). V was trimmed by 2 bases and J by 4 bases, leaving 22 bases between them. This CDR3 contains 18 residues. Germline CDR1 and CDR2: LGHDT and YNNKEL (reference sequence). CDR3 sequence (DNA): TGTGCCAGCAGCCAATCCACTGAGGACTACCAAGTCGCAGATACGCAGTATTTT. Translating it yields CASSQSTEDYQVADTQYF.

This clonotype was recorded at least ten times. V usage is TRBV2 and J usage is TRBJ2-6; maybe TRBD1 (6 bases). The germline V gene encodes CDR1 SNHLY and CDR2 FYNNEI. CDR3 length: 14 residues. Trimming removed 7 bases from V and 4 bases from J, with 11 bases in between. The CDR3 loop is CASNVGTGANVLTF. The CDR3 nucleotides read TGTGCCAGCAATGTGGGGACAGGGGCCAACGTCCTGACTTTC.

DNA for the CDR3: TGTGCCAGCAGCCCAGACAGGGCCACCTACGAGCAGTACTTC. Translating gives CASSPDRATYEQYF. The chain is built from TRBV9 and TRBJ2-7; 7 bases align to TRBD1. The CDR3 has 14 amino acids. With V trimmed by 4 bases and J by 2 bases, 6 bases remained unmatched. Germline assignment: CDR1 SGDLS and CDR2 YYNGEE.

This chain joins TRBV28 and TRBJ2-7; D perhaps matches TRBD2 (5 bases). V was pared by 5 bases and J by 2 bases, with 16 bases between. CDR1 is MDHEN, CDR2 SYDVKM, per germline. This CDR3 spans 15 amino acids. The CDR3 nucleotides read TGTGCCAGCAGTCGGCAGGACGCGGGCCCCTACGAGCAGTACTTC. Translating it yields CASSRQDAGPYEQYF.

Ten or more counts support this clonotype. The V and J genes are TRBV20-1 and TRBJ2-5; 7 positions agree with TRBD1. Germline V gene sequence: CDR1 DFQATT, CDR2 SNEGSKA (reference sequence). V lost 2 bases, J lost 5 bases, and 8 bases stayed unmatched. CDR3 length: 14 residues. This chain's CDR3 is CSARLAGTEETQYF. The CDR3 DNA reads TGCAGTGCTAGACTCGCTGGGACAGAGGAGACCCAGTACTTC.

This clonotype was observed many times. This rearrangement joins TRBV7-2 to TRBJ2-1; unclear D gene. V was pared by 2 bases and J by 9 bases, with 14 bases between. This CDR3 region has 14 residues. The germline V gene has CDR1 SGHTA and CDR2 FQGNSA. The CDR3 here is CASSLWGLRIEQFF. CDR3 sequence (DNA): TGTGCCAGCAGCTTATGGGGTCTCCGAATTGAGCAGTTCTTC.

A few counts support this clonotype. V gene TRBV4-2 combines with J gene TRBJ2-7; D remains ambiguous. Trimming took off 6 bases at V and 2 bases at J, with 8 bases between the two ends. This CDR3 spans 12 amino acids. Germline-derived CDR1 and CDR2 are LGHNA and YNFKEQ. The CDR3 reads CASSGSPYEQYF. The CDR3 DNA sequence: TGTGCCAGCAGTGGTTCTCCCTACGAGCAGTACTTC.

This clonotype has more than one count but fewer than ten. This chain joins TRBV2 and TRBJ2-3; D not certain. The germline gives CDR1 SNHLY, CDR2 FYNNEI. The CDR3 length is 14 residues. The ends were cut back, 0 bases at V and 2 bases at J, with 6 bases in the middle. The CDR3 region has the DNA TGTGCCAGCAGTGAAGCGAGGCCCACAGATACGCAGTATTTT. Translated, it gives CASSEARPTDTQYF.